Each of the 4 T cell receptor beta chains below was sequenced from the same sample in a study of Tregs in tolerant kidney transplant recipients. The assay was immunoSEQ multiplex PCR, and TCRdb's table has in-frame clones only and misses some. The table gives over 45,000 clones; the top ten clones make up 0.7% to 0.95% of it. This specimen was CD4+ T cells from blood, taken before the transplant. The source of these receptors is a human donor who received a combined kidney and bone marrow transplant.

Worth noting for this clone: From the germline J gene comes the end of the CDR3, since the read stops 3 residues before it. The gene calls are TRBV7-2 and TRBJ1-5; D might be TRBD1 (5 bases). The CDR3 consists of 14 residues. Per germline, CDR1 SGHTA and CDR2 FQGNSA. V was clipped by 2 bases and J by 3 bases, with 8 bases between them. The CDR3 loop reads CASSLWGFNQPQHF. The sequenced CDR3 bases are TGTGCCAGCAGCTTATGGGGCTTCAATCAGCCC.

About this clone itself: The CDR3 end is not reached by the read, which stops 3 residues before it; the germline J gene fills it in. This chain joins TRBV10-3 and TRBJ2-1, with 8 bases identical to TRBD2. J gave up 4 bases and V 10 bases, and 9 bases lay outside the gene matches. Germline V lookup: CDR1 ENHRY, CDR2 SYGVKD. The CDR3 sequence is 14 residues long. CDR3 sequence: CATVAGPQYNEQFF. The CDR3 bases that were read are TGTGCCACCGTAGCGGGACCCCAGTACAATGAG.

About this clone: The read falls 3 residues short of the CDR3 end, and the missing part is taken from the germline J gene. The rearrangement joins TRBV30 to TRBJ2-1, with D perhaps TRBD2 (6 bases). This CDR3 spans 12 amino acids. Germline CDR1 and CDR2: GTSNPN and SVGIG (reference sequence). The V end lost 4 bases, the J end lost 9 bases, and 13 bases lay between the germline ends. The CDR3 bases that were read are TGTGCCTGGACCGGGGGAGGCGCTGAG. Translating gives CAWTGGGAE. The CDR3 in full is CAWTGGGAEQFF.

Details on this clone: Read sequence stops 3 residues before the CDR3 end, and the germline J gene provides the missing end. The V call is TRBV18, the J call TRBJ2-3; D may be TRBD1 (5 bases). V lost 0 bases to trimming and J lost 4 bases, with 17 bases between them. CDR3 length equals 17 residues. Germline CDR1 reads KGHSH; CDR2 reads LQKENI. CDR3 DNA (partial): TGTGCCAGCTCACCACCCGACAGCCTTGTACGACCAGATACG. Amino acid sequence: CASSPPDSLVRPDT. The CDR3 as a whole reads CASSPPDSLVRPDTQYF.